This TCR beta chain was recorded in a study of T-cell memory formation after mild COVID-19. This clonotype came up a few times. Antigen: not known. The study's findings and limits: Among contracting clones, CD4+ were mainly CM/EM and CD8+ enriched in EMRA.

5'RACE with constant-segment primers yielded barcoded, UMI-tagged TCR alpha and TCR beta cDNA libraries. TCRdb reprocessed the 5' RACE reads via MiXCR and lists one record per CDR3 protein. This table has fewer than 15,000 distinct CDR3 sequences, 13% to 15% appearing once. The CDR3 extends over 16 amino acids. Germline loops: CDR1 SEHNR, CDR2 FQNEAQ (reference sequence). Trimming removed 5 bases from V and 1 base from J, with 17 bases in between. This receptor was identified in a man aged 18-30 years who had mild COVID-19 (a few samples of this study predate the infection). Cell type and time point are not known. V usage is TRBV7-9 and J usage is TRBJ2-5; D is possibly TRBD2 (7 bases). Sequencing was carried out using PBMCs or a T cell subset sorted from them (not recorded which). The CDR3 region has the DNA TGTGCCAGCAGCACCTGGTGGGCGGGGGCCCAAGAGACCCAGTACTTC. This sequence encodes CASSTWWAGAQETQYF.